Listed here are 26 T cell receptor beta chains from one sample, sequenced in a study of early stage breast cancer tumors. Sequenced by immunoSEQ multiplex PCR; TCRdb stores in-frame clones only, minus some. The repertoire consists of a few thousand clones, with roughly 78% occurring once and the leading ten covering 11%. The sample taken for sequencing was normal breast tissue next to the tumor. The receptors originated from a person aged 70 to 85 with breast cancer.

The rearrangement links TRBV27 to TRBJ2-7, with 8 bases aligning to TRBD2. V lost 3 bases, J lost 6 bases, and 7 bases stayed unmatched. Germline values: CDR1 MNHEY, CDR2 SMNVEV (reference sequence). The CDR3 covers 14 residues. The CDR3 sequence is CASSFFERGFEQYF. DNA for the CDR3: TGTGCCAGCAGTTTTTTTGAGCGGGGGTTCGAGCAGTACTTC.

V usage is TRBV6-6 and J usage is TRBJ2-5, with 8 bases identical to TRBD2. V shed 6 bases, J shed 7 bases, and the junction held 16 bases outside the gene matches. The CDR3 contains 16 residues. CDR1 is MNHNY and CDR2 is SVGAGI in the germline V gene (reference sequence). For the CDR3, the DNA is TGTGCCAGCAGCCGCCCCCGGGCTAGCGGGTTCGGGACCCAGTACTTC. Residues: CASSRPRASGFGTQYF.

The V gene is TRBV28, the J gene TRBJ2-2, with 7 bases identical to TRBD1. V gave up 5 bases and J gave up 6 bases; unmatched junction bases: 6. The CDR3 runs to 14 residues. Germline V gene lookup returns CDR1 MDHEN and CDR2 SYDVKM. As DNA, the CDR3 is TGTGCCAGCAGTCAACAGGGGCCGGCCGGGGAGCTGTTTTTT. Protein: CASSQQGPAGELFF. The full variable domain, completed using reference TRBV28 and TRBJ2-2, is DVKVTQSSRYLVKRTGEKVFLECVQDMDHENMFWYRQDPGLGLRLIYFSYDVKMKEKGDIPEGYSVSREKKERFSLILESASTNQTSMYLCASSQQGPAGELFFGEGSRLTVL.

V usage is TRBV29-1 and J usage is TRBJ2-7, with a tentative D call TRBD1 (6 bases). The CDR3 runs 13 residues. Trimming cost V 4 bases and J 2 bases, with 12 bases left between them. The germline V gene encodes CDR1 SQVTM and CDR2 ANQGSEA. The CDR3 DNA reads TGCAGCGTTGCCCCAACAGGGACCTACGAGCAGTACTTC. Translating it yields CSVAPTGTYEQYF.

This clone has a handful of counts. This chain links TRBV30 with TRBJ1-5; 9 bases align to TRBD1. Germline CDR1 and CDR2: GTSNPN and SVGIG (reference sequence). Trimming took 2 bases from V and 4 from J; bases not matched to a gene: 3. CDR3 length: 14 amino acids. CDR3 amino acids: CAWSYRGQNQPQHF. CDR3 bases: TGTGCCTGGAGTTACAGGGGGCAAAATCAGCCCCAGCATTTT.

The V and J genes are TRBV9 and TRBJ1-6, with 8 bases lining up with TRBD1. The CDR3 extends over 16 amino acids. CDR1 and CDR2 (germline): SGDLS, YYNGEE. Trimming cost V 4 bases and J 8 bases; bases outside gene matches: 11. CDR3 sequence: CASSPQTQGAHSPLHF. CDR3 bases: TGTGCCAGCAGCCCTCAAACCCAGGGGGCACATTCACCCCTCCACTTT.

V is TRBV13 and J is TRBJ2-5; D is uncertain. The germline gives CDR1 PRHDT, CDR2 FYEKMQ (reference sequence). This CDR3 region has 11 residues. Trimming took 5 bases from V and 1 from J, leaving 2 bases between them. CDR3 nucleotides: TGTGCCAGCAGCCTCCAAGAGACCCAGTACTTC. Its protein product is CASSLQETQYF.

The chain joins TRBV5-8 to TRBJ2-7, with a possible D match to TRBD1 (6 bases). Per the germline V gene, CDR1 is SGHTS and CDR2 is YDEGEE. This CDR3 is 13 amino acids long. Deletions cut 0 bases from V and 5 bases from J, with 9 bases between. The CDR3 is CASSLGQGNEQYF. In DNA, the CDR3 is TGTGCCAGCAGCTTGGGGCAGGGGAACGAGCAGTACTTC.

The chain is built from TRBV5-6 and TRBJ2-7; no reliable D call. Trimming shortened V by 4 bases and J by 0 bases, and 8 bases separated the two germline ends. From germline, CDR1 is SGHDT and CDR2 YYEEEE. The CDR3 sequence is 13 residues long. CDR3 residues: CASSPVPSYEQYF. For the CDR3, the DNA is TGTGCCAGCAGCCCCGTCCCCTCCTACGAGCAGTACTTC.

This chain connects TRBV4-1 to TRBJ1-1, with D perhaps matching TRBD1 (6 bases). Germline V gene sequence: CDR1 MGHRA, CDR2 YSYEKL. The length of the CDR3 is 13 residues. The V gene lost 4 bases and the J gene lost 5 bases, with 11 bases spanning the gap. This CDR3 reads CASSPTGQTEAFF. In DNA, the CDR3 is TGCGCCAGCAGCCCTACAGGGCAAACTGAAGCTTTCTTT.

This chain links TRBV10-3 with TRBJ1-2, with TRBD1 as a possible D gene (6 bases). Looked up from germline, CDR1 is ENHRY and CDR2 is SYGVKD. V lost 8 bases to trimming and J lost 2 bases, with 15 bases between them. The CDR3 has 14 amino acids. In nucleotides, the CDR3 is TGTGCCATCCAGAAGGACAGTACGAACTATGGCTACACCTTC. It encodes CAIQKDSTNYGYTF.

This clone was seen a few times. The chain carries TRBV19 and TRBJ1-1, with D unclear. Germline CDR1 and CDR2: LNHDA and SQIVND (reference sequence). The CDR3 loop spans 15 amino acids. Trimming pared 0 bases from V and 1 base from J, leaving 9 bases between. The CDR3 sequence: CASSIEQFPNTEAFF. The DNA for the CDR3 is TGTGCCAGTAGTATAGAACAGTTCCCGAACACTGAAGCTTTCTTT.

The rearrangement links TRBV9 to TRBJ1-5; D is ambiguous. This CDR3 has 17 amino acids. CDR1 and CDR2 from the germline V gene are SGDLS and YYNGEE. Deletions cut 2 bases from V and 2 bases from J, with 17 bases between. CDR3 in DNA: TGTGCCAGCAGCGTCACTGATAACCCTGTGGGCAATCAGCCCCAGCATTTT. Residues: CASSVTDNPVGNQPQHF.

J is TRBJ2-7 and V is TRBV6-1; D ambiguous. Per germline, CDR1 MNHNS and CDR2 SASEGT. V dropped 10 bases and J dropped 3 bases, with 19 bases sitting between them. This CDR3 comprises 14 residues. This chain's CDR3 is CATRSSGSLYEQYF. For the CDR3, the DNA is TGTGCCACCAGATCGTCCGGTTCTCTCTACGAGCAGTACTTC.

Here the CDR3 DNA reads TGTGCCAGCAGCCTCAGGGGTCCCAGGCGCACAGATACGCAGTATTTT. Its translation: CASSLRGPRRTDTQYF. The rearrangement uses TRBV5-6 and TRBJ2-3; the D gene is possibly TRBD1 (6 bases). CDR3 length equals 16 residues. CDR1 and CDR2 (germline): SGHDT, YYEEEE. Trimming cost V 4 bases and J 1 base, with 16 bases left between them.

This clone was seen more than once but under ten times. The CDR3 sequence is CASSAWGPGVGTPEAFF. CDR3 coding DNA: TGCGCCAGCAGCGCCTGGGGGCCAGGAGTCGGTACCCCTGAAGCTTTCTTT. The V gene is TRBV5-1, the J gene TRBJ1-1, with D perhaps matching TRBD1 (6 bases). This CDR3 comprises 17 residues. Germline CDR1 SGHRS, CDR2 YFSETQ. Trimming pared 4 bases from V and 6 bases from J, leaving 25 bases between.

The chain links TRBV5-1 to TRBJ2-7; 9 bases map to TRBD1. CDR3 size: 15 residues. Germline-derived CDR1 and CDR2 are SGHRS and YFSETQ. Trimming cost V 2 bases and J 0 bases; bases outside gene matches: 3. The CDR3: CASSLQGAISYEQYF. The DNA for the CDR3 is TGCGCCAGCAGCTTACAGGGGGCTATCTCCTACGAGCAGTACTTC.

The chain combines TRBV7-3 with TRBJ2-3, with TRBD2 matching over 8 bases. CDR3 length: 17 amino acids. Germline lookup yields CDR1 SGHTA and CDR2 FQGTGA. Germline trimming cut 4 bases from V and 4 bases from J; bases unmatched to any gene: 13. CDR3 nucleotide sequence: TGTGCCAGCAGCTCGGCCCCACCGGCGGGAGGAGCAGATACGCAGTATTTT. Translated: CASSSAPPAGGADTQYF.

The CDR3 loop reads CSVTLQGEKLFF. The CDR3 DNA reads as TGCAGCGTTACGTTACAGGGGGAAAAACTGTTTTTT. The chain is built from TRBV29-1 and TRBJ1-4; 7 bases align to TRBD1. Germline V CDR1 and CDR2: SQVTM, ANQGSEA. The V and J ends lost 5 bases and 8 bases, in that order; junction bases with no gene match: 5. This CDR3 is 12 amino acids long.

V gene TRBV5-4 combines with J gene TRBJ2-5; 8 bases are a match to TRBD1. Trimming at V came to 4 bases and at J to 3 bases, leaving 11 bases not matched to a gene. Germline V gene sequence: CDR1 SGHNT, CDR2 YYREEE (reference sequence). The CDR3 consists of 16 residues. CDR3 nucleotides: TGTGCCAGCAGCGCGGCCCCAGGGACAGGAGAAGAGACCCAGTACTTC. Amino acid sequence: CASSAAPGTGEETQYF. Combining the CDR3 with reference TRBV5-4 and TRBJ2-5 gives the whole variable domain ETGVTQSPTHLIKTRGQQVTLRCSSQSGHNTVSWYQQALGQGPQFIFQYYREEENGRGNFPPRFSGLQFPNYSSELNVNALELDDSALYLCASSAAPGTGEETQYFGPGTRLLVL.

V is TRBV6-4 and J is TRBJ2-2, with 7 nucleotides matching TRBD1. The CDR3 has 14 residues. The germline V gene has CDR1 MRHNA and CDR2 SNTAGT. V shed 3 bases and J 3 bases; nucleotides not matched to a gene: 1. DNA of the CDR3: TGTGCCAGCAGTGAAGGGGGCGACACCGGGGAGCTGTTTTTT. Encoded protein: CASSEGGDTGELFF.

This chain connects TRBV2 to TRBJ2-3; 10 nucleotides agree with TRBD1. This CDR3 is 12 amino acids long. Germline loops: CDR1 SNHLY, CDR2 FYNNEI. With V trimmed by 6 bases and J by 8 bases, 2 bases remained unmatched. CDR3 bases: TGTGCCAGCAGCCGGACAGGGGGTACGCAGTATTTT. It codes for CASSRTGGTQYF.

The chain employs TRBV30 and TRBJ2-1; 8 bases line up with TRBD2. Trimming took 4 bases from V and 7 from J; bases not matched to a gene: 6. CDR1 GTSNPN and CDR2 SVGIG come from the germline V gene (reference sequence). This CDR3 has 13 residues. The CDR3 reads CAWTPGRGNEQFF. DNA of the CDR3: TGTGCCTGGACCCCCGGGAGGGGGAATGAGCAGTTCTTC.

There are a few counts of this clone. V is TRBV7-9 and J is TRBJ1-2; D perhaps matches TRBD1 (5 bases). Germline V lookup: CDR1 SEHNR, CDR2 FQNEAQ (reference sequence). The CDR3 length is 13 residues. V gave up 4 bases and J gave up 5 bases, with 11 bases separating them. The CDR3 nucleotides are TGTGCCAGCAGCTCTAGGGGAAGTTATGGCTACACCTTC. Its protein is CASSSRGSYGYTF.

The V and J genes are TRBV11-2 and TRBJ1-4; the match to TRBD1 covers 9 bases. V gave up 5 bases and J gave up 5 bases; unmatched junction bases: 3. The CDR3 is 14 amino acids. CDR1 is SGHAT and CDR2 is FQNNGV in the germline V gene. The CDR3 is CASSPGQGNEKLFF. In nucleotides, the CDR3 is TGTGCCAGCAGCCCCGGACAGGGGAATGAAAAACTGTTTTTT.

The chain employs TRBV4-2 and TRBJ2-2; 9 bases map to TRBD2. The germline V gene encodes CDR1 LGHNA and CDR2 YNFKEQ. The V and J ends lost 4 bases and 0 bases, in that order; junction bases with no gene match: 9. This CDR3 has 18 residues. In DNA, the CDR3 is TGTGCCAGCAGCCCCCTCCCCCCTAGCGGGGCGAACACCGGGGAGCTGTTTTTT. Translated: CASSPLPPSGANTGELFF.